This TCR beta chain was sequenced for a study of T cell responses to AZD1222 COVID-19 vaccine. This clone was recorded only once. TCRdb keeps only in-frame clones here, not all; method: immunoSEQ multiplex PCR. Among some 120,000 clones listed, 90% were seen once. The specimen was peripheral blood, collected on day 0 of AZD1222 vaccination. The clonotype was recovered from an adult in good health.

The chain's CDR3 is CASSPSGRNSNQPQHF. Here the CDR3 DNA reads TGTGCCAGCAGCCCCTCGGGACGGAATAGCAATCAGCCCCAGCATTTT. The rearrangement links TRBV28 to TRBJ1-5, with D tentatively TRBD1 (5 bases). V gave up 6 bases and J gave up 0 bases, with 15 bases separating them. The CDR3 runs to 16 residues. CDR1 and CDR2 from the germline V gene are MDHEN and SYDVKM. The whole variable domain, filled in from reference TRBV28 and TRBJ1-5, reads DVKVTQSSRYLVKRTGEKVFLECVQDMDHENMFWYRQDPGLGLRLIYFSYDVKMKEKGDIPEGYSVSREKKERFSLILESASTNQTSMYLCASSPSGRNSNQPQHFGDGTRLSIL.